The 14 T cell receptor beta chains below all came from one sample that was sequenced in a study of blood T cell repertoires in COVID-19. Method: immunoSEQ multiplex PCR; TCRdb's copy keeps in-frame clones and lacks some. The sample has 140,000 or so clones; roughly 85% are singletons. Sequencing was done on a sample of peripheral blood. These receptors all come from a human donor with acute or convalescent COVID-19. The donor label of this sample is uncertain.

The rearrangement joins TRBV25-1 to TRBJ1-2; a weak D match, TRBD1 (5 bases). This CDR3 spans 13 amino acids. Germline V lookup: CDR1 MGHDK, CDR2 SYGVNS. Trimming took 9 bases from V and 0 from J, leaving 11 bases between them. The CDR3 coding sequence is TGTGCCAGTGCGGGGGGTCCTAACTATGGCTACACCTTC. Translated, it gives CASAGGPNYGYTF.

The J gene is TRBJ2-3, the V gene TRBV7-2, with D unclear. V lost 0 bases and J 6 bases, leaving 10 bases between the germline ends. The CDR3 has 14 residues. CDR1 is SGHTA and CDR2 is FQGNSA in the germline V gene. CDR3 sequence: CASSLAPELDTQYF. The CDR3, as DNA: TGTGCCAGCAGCTTAGCGCCGGAGCTGGATACGCAGTATTTT.

The chain uses TRBV13 and TRBJ2-1, with 11 bases lining up with TRBD2. CDR3 length: 21 amino acids. With V trimmed by 3 bases and J by 4 bases, 20 bases remained unmatched. The germline gives CDR1 PRHDT, CDR2 FYEKMQ (reference sequence). CDR3 amino acids: CASSFRGTSGGPILLYNEQFF. The CDR3 DNA reads as TGTGCCAGCAGCTTTCGAGGCACTAGCGGGGGCCCAATCCTTCTATACAATGAGCAGTTCTTC.

The rearrangement joins TRBV25-1 to TRBJ1-6; D ambiguous. Germline assignment: CDR1 MGHDK and CDR2 SYGVNS. V was pared by 1 base and J by 9 bases, with 10 bases between. The CDR3 loop spans 14 amino acids. CDR3 in amino acids: CASSESTVTSPLHF. The DNA of the CDR3 is TGTGCCAGCAGTGAATCTACAGTAACTTCACCCCTCCACTTT.

V and J are TRBV7-3 and TRBJ1-1; TRBD1 matches at 9 bases. The ends lost 5 bases at V and 4 bases at J; junction bases unmatched: 2. CDR3 length equals 13 residues. The germline CDR1 and CDR2 sequences are SGHTA and FQGTGA. The CDR3 sequence is CASSADRGTEAFF. The CDR3, as DNA: TGTGCCAGCAGCGCGGACAGGGGCACTGAAGCTTTCTTT.

The V gene is TRBV7-8, the J gene TRBJ1-5, with a possible D match to TRBD1 (5 bases). The CDR3 is made up of 15 amino acids. The V and J ends lost 1 base and 2 bases respectively, with 9 bases between them. The V gene's germline CDR1 is SGHVS and CDR2 FQNEAQ. CDR3 bases: TGTGCCAGCAGCTTAGTGGAAGGGGGCAATCAGCCCCAGCATTTT. It translates to CASSLVEGGNQPQHF. The full variable domain, with the rest looked up from reference TRBV7-8 and TRBJ1-5, is GAGVSQSPRYKVAKRGQDVALRCDPISGHVSLFWYQQALGQGPEFLTYFQNEAQLDKSGLPSDRFFAERPEGSVSTLKIQRTQQEDSAVYLCASSLVEGGNQPQHFGDGTRLSIL.

The chain carries TRBV7-3 and TRBJ2-7; D gene unclear. V was trimmed by 4 bases and J by 4 bases, leaving 20 bases between them. Germline V gives CDR1 SGHTA, CDR2 FQGTGA. This CDR3 is 16 amino acids long. CDR3 bases: TGTGCCAGCAGCTCTTTGATCGCGGTAGGCCCATACGAGCAGTACGTC. Translating gives CASSSLIAVGPYEQYV.

Comments on this clone: The sample has other DNA sequences that encode this CDR3 too. The rearrangement joins TRBV7-9 to TRBJ1-1; D gene uncertain. CDR1 SEHNR and CDR2 FQNEAQ come from the germline V gene (reference sequence). This CDR3 region has 12 residues. V shed 1 base and J shed 8 bases, with 8 bases lying between them. The CDR3, as DNA: TGTGCCAGCAGCTTAGGGGCAGGAGAAGCTTTCTTT. As protein: CASSLGAGEAFF.

This chain's CDR3 is CASSASGGAGDTQYF. DNA of the CDR3: TGTGCCAGCAGCGCTAGCGGGGGGGCCGGAGATACGCAGTATTTT. V usage is TRBV2 and J usage is TRBJ2-3; TRBD2 matches 12 bases. The CDR3 has 15 residues. Germline CDR1 and CDR2: SNHLY and FYNNEI. Trimming cost V 6 bases and J 5 bases; bases outside gene matches: 6.

This chain links TRBV4-3 with TRBJ2-7; D possibly corresponds to TRBD1 (6 bases). The CDR3 runs to 16 residues. Germline V gene data show CDR1 as LGHNA and CDR2 as YSLEER. The V and J ends lost 1 base and 1 base respectively, with 14 bases between them. DNA of the CDR3: TGCGCCAGCAGCCAAGGACGGGAAAGGGGGTCCTACGAGCAGTACTTC. Translation gives CASSQGRERGSYEQYF.

The chain links TRBV4-1 to TRBJ2-2; 9 bases map to TRBD2. Germline V lookup: CDR1 MGHRA, CDR2 YSYEKL. Trimming took 0 bases from V and 0 from J; bases not matched to a gene: 2. There are 17 residues in the CDR3. The CDR3 nucleotides read TGCGCCAGCAGCCAAGAATCTAGCGGGGCGAACACCGGGGAGCTGTTTTTT. Translation gives CASSQESSGANTGELFF.

This sequence joins TRBV7-2 and TRBJ2-2, with D perhaps TRBD2 (5 bases). The CDR3 runs to 14 residues. With 6 bases removed from V and 4 bases from J, the gap between germline ends came to 12 bases. Germline values: CDR1 SGHTA, CDR2 FQGNSA. CDR3 sequence reads: CASSLLVGTGELFF. The CDR3 nucleotides read TGTGCCAGCAGTTTACTAGTTGGCACCGGGGAGCTGTTTTTT.

This chain links TRBV6-2 or TRBV6-3 with TRBJ1-2; TRBD1 matches 10 bases. CDR3 length: 15 amino acids. The germline V gene encodes CDR1 MNHEY and CDR2 SVGEGT. V trimming: 6 bases; J trimming: 7 bases; junction bases outside the gene matches: 11. The CDR3 protein is CASSDPGQGSGGYTF. DNA of the CDR3: TGTGCCAGCAGCGACCCGGGACAGGGGAGCGGTGGCTACACCTTC.

This clone has just one count. The chain links TRBV30 to TRBJ2-5; D not certain. The CDR3 runs to 11 residues. Germline loops: CDR1 GTSNPN, CDR2 SVGIG (reference sequence). Trimming left V 3 bases short and J 4 bases short, with 6 bases between. The CDR3 sequence: CAWRSLETQYF. In DNA, the CDR3 is TGTGCCTGGAGATCCTTAGAGACCCAGTACTTC.